This T cell receptor beta chain was recovered during a study of CD8+CD57+ T cells in acquired aplastic anemia. This clonotype occurred many times. Its target is unknown. Before being chosen for sequencing, patients had shown CD8+CD57+ cell expansion by flow cytometry. Every patient had severe acquired aplastic anemia. Therapy had not been given to patients before blood sampling. General study points: Patients shared just under 30 CD8+ CDR3 sequences with controls.

TCR beta VDJ combinations and CDR3 sequences were profiled from genomic DNA. TCRdb analysed the reads with MiXCR anew, one entry per CDR3 protein. This repertoire shows 400,000 to 600,000 distinct CDR3 sequences, less than 35% found once; its top ten account for approximately 0.82%. Losses at the gene ends were 4 bases for V and 0 bases for J; bases not matched to a gene: 9. Germline V gene sequence: CDR1 SGHAT, CDR2 FQNNGV. This CDR3 region has 18 residues. What was sequenced was sorted CD4+, CD8+, or CD8+CD57+ T cells (not recorded which) from PBMCs. This TCR was sampled from a human donor with aplastic anemia. The chain recombines TRBV11-2 with TRBJ1-6; TRBD1 aligns across 7 bases. As DNA, the CDR3 is TGTGCCAGCAGCTATCAACCGGGACAGAGCTCCTATAATTCACCCCTCCACTTT. Translating gives CASSYQPGQSSYNSPLHF.